These 9 T cell receptor beta chains originate from one sample sequenced in a study of graft-versus-host responses after intestinal transplantation. Generated by immunoSEQ multiplex PCR, the TCRdb table keeps only in-frame clones and is missing some. Here the sample spans tens of thousands of clones, 75% to 90% being singletons. The sample consisted of PBMCs, taken 1,000 to 1,300 days after transplant. The origin of the receptors is a human patient who received an intestinal transplant, so some T cells may come from the graft donor.

The V gene is TRBV25-1, the J gene TRBJ1-3; D is unresolved. Germline values: CDR1 MGHDK, CDR2 SYGVNS. V lost 2 bases to trimming and J lost 5 bases, with 10 bases between them. The CDR3 runs to 14 residues. The CDR3 reads CASSEPSMRNTIYF. The DNA of the CDR3 is TGTGCCAGCAGTGAACCGTCGATGAGAAACACCATATATTTT.

The V gene is TRBV5-4, the J gene TRBJ1-1; no clear D gene. Germline V CDR1 and CDR2: SGHNT, YYREEE (reference sequence). V lost 4 bases and J lost 0, with 16 bases in between. The CDR3 loop spans 16 amino acids. In DNA, the CDR3 is TGTGCCAGCAGCCAAGAAGAGATAGGGATGAACACTGAAGCTTTCTTT. It codes for CASSQEEIGMNTEAFF.

Remarks on this clone: The junction and the germline gene differ at one end; a read error may be behind it. The J gene is TRBJ2-5, the V gene TRBV6-5; 12 nucleotides line up with TRBD1. Germline assignment: CDR1 MNHEY and CDR2 SVGAGI. This CDR3 has 15 amino acids. CDR3 loop: CAISMGQGAQETQYF. Written as DNA, the CDR3 is TGTGCCATCAGTATGGGACAGGGGGCACAAGAGACCCAGTACTTC.

Comments on this clone: The sample holds other DNA sequences that translate to the same CDR3. The gene calls are TRBV7-6 and TRBJ2-7; TRBD2 is a possible D gene (7 bases). V lost 1 base to trimming and J lost 5 bases, with 15 bases between them. The CDR3 is 15 residues long. Germline V gene sequence: CDR1 SGHVS, CDR2 FNYEAQ. The CDR3, as DNA: TGTGCCAGCAGCTTAGGAGGGGGGCGGGGGAACGAGCAGTACTTC. Its translation: CASSLGGGRGNEQYF. Drawing the rest from reference TRBV7-6 and TRBJ2-7, the complete variable domain is GAGVSQSPRYKVTKRGQDVALRCDPISGHVSLYWYRQALGQGPEFLTYFNYEAQQDKSGLPNDRFSAERPEGSISTLTIQRTEQRDSAMYRCASSLGGGRGNEQYFGPGTRLTVT.

The chain carries TRBV7-9 and TRBJ1-2, with a weak D call TRBD1 (5 bases). Germline CDR1 is SEHNR and CDR2 is FQNEAQ (reference sequence). CDR3 length: 12 amino acids. V gave up 5 bases and J gave up 8 bases, with 12 bases separating them. CDR3: CASSPTREGYTF. CDR3 nucleotides: TGTGCCAGCAGCCCTACCAGGGAAGGCTACACCTTC.

The CDR3 DNA reads as TGTGCCAGCAGCCGAAGGTCATCCTATAATTCACCCCTCCACTTT. Translating it yields CASSRRSSYNSPLHF. This chain joins TRBV7-2 and TRBJ1-6, with D hard to call. Looked up from germline, CDR1 is SGHTA and CDR2 is FQGNSA. The V end was cut by 5 bases, the J end by 1 base, with 9 bases between. CDR3 length equals 15 residues. Complete variable domain (other parts from reference TRBV7-2 and TRBJ1-6): GAGVSQSPSNKVTEKGKDVELRCDPISGHTALYWYRQSLGQGLEFLIYFQGNSAPDKSGLPSDRFSAERTGGSVSTLTIQRTQQEDSAVYLCASSRRSSYNSPLHFGNGTRLTVT.

The chain combines TRBV5-1 with TRBJ2-1; D not resolved. The V gene lost 1 base and the J gene lost 2 bases, with 13 bases spanning the gap. CDR3 size: 16 residues. CDR1 and CDR2 (germline): SGHRS, YFSETQ. The CDR3 coding sequence is TGCGCCAGCAGCTTGAACCCCCAAGGGACCTACAATGAGCAGTTCTTC. It translates to CASSLNPQGTYNEQFF. The whole variable domain, remainder taken from reference TRBV5-1 and TRBJ2-1, is KAGVTQTPRYLIKTRGQQVTLSCSPISGHRSVSWYQQTPGQGLQFLFEYFSETQRNKGNFPGRFSGRQFSNSRSEMNVSTLELGDSALYLCASSLNPQGTYNEQFFGPGTRLTVL.

Concerning this clone: A read error may account for a junction end that differs from germline. The V and J genes are TRBV5-1 and TRBJ1-1, with 10 bases aligning to TRBD1. CDR1 and CDR2 from the germline V gene are SGHRS and YFSETQ. The CDR3 is 16 amino acids. As DNA, the CDR3 is TGCGCCAGCAGGTTGGGCTTCGGACAGGGGGAGGCTGAAGCTTTCTTT. This codes for CASRLGFGQGEAEAFF.

The rearrangement links TRBV5-5 to TRBJ1-5; a possible D gene is TRBD1 (6 bases). The CDR3 spans 17 residues. Trimming took 2 bases from V and 7 from J, leaving 22 bases between them. In germline, CDR1 is SGHKS, CDR2 YYEKEE (reference sequence). The CDR3 region is CASSLTKTTPGGQPQHF. Here the CDR3 DNA reads TGTGCCAGCAGCTTAACGAAAACTACTCCGGGGGGCCAGCCCCAGCATTTT. Drawing the rest from reference TRBV5-5 and TRBJ1-5, the complete variable domain is DAGVTQSPTHLIKTRGQQVTLRCSPISGHKSVSWYQQVLGQGPQFIFQYYEKEERGRGNFPDRFSARQFPNYSSELNVNALLLGDSALYLCASSLTKTTPGGQPQHFGDGTRLSIL.